This T cell receptor (beta chain) was recovered during a study of patients and donors after allogeneic stem cell transplantation. TCRdb used MiXCR to reprocess the RT-PCR reads, holding one entry per CDR3 protein. The sample contains 150,000 to 200,000 distinct CDR3 sequences, roughly 30% of which appear only once. CDR1 is MNHEY and CDR2 is SVGAGI in the germline V gene. The CDR3 has 14 residues. V was shortened by 2 bases and J by 0 bases, with 8 bases between the two germline ends. Sequenced input: blood, either unsorted or a sorted T cell fraction (not recorded which). The chain uses TRBV6-5 and TRBJ2-7; D is unclear. The sequence derives from a human donor who was either an allogeneic HSCT recipient or a stem cell or donor lymphocyte infusion donor (not recorded which). It is not recorded whose cells these are; they may come from a transplant donor. The CDR3 spells CASSYQSSSYEQYF. In DNA, the CDR3 is TGTGCCAGCAGTTACCAGTCGAGCTCCTACGAGCAGTACTTC.